The clone carrying this T cell receptor beta chain was seen at least ten times. Its antigen is unidentified. The germline V and J ends were trimmed by 1 base and 4 bases, with 10 bases remaining between them. Germline loops: CDR1 SGHVS, CDR2 FNYEAQ. The CDR3 length is 15 residues. These data are taken from a study of early T cells in non-severe SARS-CoV-2 infection. Overall study: Investigators sequenced bulk RNA drawn from unsorted whole blood, and chains remained unpaired. Study results and limitations: Anti-spike CD8 responses were favored in VDJdb matching, and private and CD4 specificities were missed.

The library protocol tagged individual cDNA molecules with unique molecular identifiers. MiXCR was run by TCRdb on the 5' RACE reads, yielding one entry per CDR3 protein. Among 50,000 to 65,000 distinct CDR3 sequences, about 9.1% were seen once, and the ten largest hold less than 5%. The clonotype was recovered from an adult who was a healthcare worker with PCR-confirmed SARS-CoV-2 infection or an uninfected control (not recorded which). The chain has TRBV7-6 and TRBJ2-2; D possibly matches TRBD1 or TRBD2 (5 bases each). Sequencing was done on a sample of whole blood. CDR3 protein: CASSLGSRGTGELFF. DNA of the CDR3: TGTGCCAGCAGCTTAGGGTCGAGGGGCACCGGGGAGCTGTTTTTT.